The next 32 T cell receptor beta chains were all read from a single sample in a study of T cell changes during pregnancy in multiple sclerosis. TCRdb keeps only in-frame clones here, not all; method: immunoSEQ multiplex PCR. Of roughly 110,000 clones detected, roughly nine tenths appear once; the ten largest clones hold 1.6%. This material consisted of peripheral blood, taken before pregnancy. All receptors come from a female donor with multiple sclerosis, enrolled in a pregnancy study.

V is TRBV6-6 and J is TRBJ1-1; 8 bases match TRBD1. CDR1 is MNHNY, CDR2 SVGAGI, per germline (reference sequence). V dropped 4 bases and J dropped 4; count of bases not matched to a gene: 2. CDR3 size: 13 residues. The CDR3: CASSWTGPTEAFF. CDR3 in DNA: TGTGCCAGCAGTTGGACAGGGCCCACTGAAGCTTTCTTT.

The chain has TRBV4-1 and TRBJ2-7, with TRBD2 matching 7 bases. The V gene end was trimmed by 2 bases and the J gene end by 3 bases; junction bases not matched to a gene: 10. Germline CDR1 MGHRA, CDR2 YSYEKL. The CDR3 is 16 residues long. As DNA, the CDR3 is TGCGCCAGCAGCCAAAGCCAGGGAGGGGTCCTCTACGAGCAGTACTTC. Translated: CASSQSQGGVLYEQYF.

The J gene is TRBJ2-1, the V gene TRBV19; D is perhaps TRBD1 (6 bases). The CDR3 length is 13 residues. Trimming shortened V by 5 bases and J by 4 bases, and 9 bases separated the two germline ends. CDR1 is LNHDA and CDR2 is SQIVND in the germline V gene (reference sequence). The DNA for the CDR3 is TGTGCCAGTAGTCAGGGGCCATACAATGAGCAGTTCTTC. Encoded protein: CASSQGPYNEQFF.

The chain employs TRBV6-5 and TRBJ2-7; D call uncertain. Between the trimmed V and J ends, which lost 4 bases and 3 bases, there was a span of 10 bases. This CDR3 contains 13 residues. Germline assignment: CDR1 MNHEY and CDR2 SVGAGI. The CDR3 loop reads CASSSPGSYEQYF. CDR3 nucleotides: TGTGCCAGCAGTTCGCCGGGTAGCTACGAGCAGTACTTC.

The chain has TRBV7-3 and TRBJ2-3, with 7 bases aligning to TRBD1. The CDR3 contains 16 residues. Germline CDR1 and CDR2: SGHTA and FQGTGA. V shed 5 bases, J shed 4 bases, and the junction held 12 bases outside the gene matches. The CDR3 loop reads CASSQRTGIGPDTQYF. CDR3 in DNA: TGTGCCAGCAGCCAACGGACAGGAATAGGCCCAGATACGCAGTATTTT. Combining the CDR3 with reference TRBV7-3 and TRBJ2-3 gives the whole variable domain GAGVSQTPSNKVTEKGKYVELRCDPISGHTALYWYRQSLGQGPEFLIYFQGTGAADDSGLPNDRFFAVRPEGSVSTLKIQRTERGDSAVYLCASSQRTGIGPDTQYFGPGTRLTVL.

The chain recombines TRBV2 with TRBJ1-1; TRBD1 is a possible D gene (5 bases). The CDR3 contains 17 residues. The germline V and J ends were trimmed by 4 bases and 8 bases, with 26 bases remaining between them. Germline V gene sequence: CDR1 SNHLY, CDR2 FYNNEI. CDR3 in DNA: TGTGCCAGCAGTGTCCCTGCACGGGGGGACCGCCGACGAGAAGCTTTCTTT. It yields the protein CASSVPARGDRRREAFF.

The sample holds one count of this clone. This chain joins TRBV18 and TRBJ1-1; unclear D gene. Trimming removed 3 bases at V and 1 base at J, with 6 bases between. The CDR3 loop spans 13 amino acids. The germline V gene has CDR1 KGHSH and CDR2 LQKENI. CDR3 bases: TGTGCCAGCTCACCGGGAGAGAACACTGAAGCTTTCTTT. Its protein product is CASSPGENTEAFF.

The chain uses TRBV7-3 and TRBJ2-7; 11 bases align to TRBD2. The germline V gene encodes CDR1 SGHTA and CDR2 FQGTGA. The trim removed 5 bases at V and 5 bases at J, leaving 8 bases unmatched. The CDR3 runs to 15 residues. CDR3 loop: CASSPLAGGTNEQYF. CDR3 coding DNA: TGTGCCAGCAGCCCCCTAGCGGGGGGAACCAACGAGCAGTACTTC.

This sequence joins TRBV27 and TRBJ2-1; maybe TRBD2 (6 bases). V gave up 8 bases and J gave up 5 bases, with 19 bases separating them. Germline values: CDR1 MNHEY, CDR2 SMNVEV (reference sequence). The CDR3 extends over 15 amino acids. The DNA for the CDR3 is TGTGCCAGCCCGCCTCCGGGACTTCCCCACAATGAGCAGTTCTTC. Encoded protein: CASPPPGLPHNEQFF.

The chain couples TRBV5-6 to TRBJ1-2, with D possibly being TRBD1 (6 bases). The ends were cut back, 3 bases at V and 6 bases at J, with 18 bases in the middle. There are 15 residues in the CDR3. Germline CDR1 SGHDT, CDR2 YYEEEE. Here the CDR3 DNA reads TGTGCCAGCAGCTCCCGGGACACCCGCCGGGATGGCTACACCTTC. Amino acid sequence: CASSSRDTRRDGYTF.

In this sample, this clone turned up once. This chain uses TRBV2 with TRBJ2-7, with D unclear. The CDR3 runs 11 residues. V dropped 5 bases and J dropped 4 bases, with 6 bases sitting between them. Germline CDR1 and CDR2: SNHLY and FYNNEI. The DNA of the CDR3 is TGTGCCAGCAGTCCCCTATACGAGCAGTACTTC. Its translation is CASSPLYEQYF.

The count of this clone is one. V usage is TRBV7-9 and J usage is TRBJ2-5; 12 bases align to TRBD2. Losses at the gene ends were 5 bases for V and 2 bases for J; bases not matched to a gene: 3. The germline CDR1 and CDR2 sequences are SEHNR and FQNEAQ (reference sequence). There are 15 residues in the CDR3. The CDR3 sequence: CASSIGTSGQETQYF. The CDR3 region has the DNA TGTGCCAGCAGCATCGGGACTAGCGGGCAAGAGACCCAGTACTTC.

The chain recombines TRBV4-2 with TRBJ2-1, with 10 bases that match TRBD2. V lost 0 bases to trimming and J lost 5 bases; unmatched junction nucleotides: 4. Looked up from germline, CDR1 is LGHNA and CDR2 is YNFKEQ. This CDR3 has 16 amino acids. In DNA form, the CDR3 reads TGTGCCAGCAGCCAAGATGGGACTAGCGCAAACAATGAGCAGTTCTTC. Translating gives CASSQDGTSANNEQFF.

V is TRBV9 and J is TRBJ1-1; possibly TRBD1 for D (6 bases). Germline V lookup: CDR1 SGDLS, CDR2 YYNGEE. The CDR3 runs 18 residues. V lost 4 bases and J lost 0, with 22 bases in between. CDR3 sequence (DNA): TGTGCCAGCAGCCCAAAGACGGGGGGCACCAAAATGAACACTGAAGCTTTCTTT. This sequence encodes CASSPKTGGTKMNTEAFF.

V is TRBV28 and J is TRBJ2-7; perhaps TRBD2 as D (6 bases). The germline V gene has CDR1 MDHEN and CDR2 SYDVKM. The V end was cut by 3 bases, the J end by 5 bases, with 8 bases between. The CDR3 is made up of 12 amino acids. Here the CDR3 DNA reads TGTGCCAGCAGTTTTAGGAGGGACGAGCAGTACTTC. This sequence encodes CASSFRRDEQYF. The whole variable domain, filled in from reference TRBV28 and TRBJ2-7, reads DVKVTQSSRYLVKRTGEKVFLECVQDMDHENMFWYRQDPGLGLRLIYFSYDVKMKEKGDIPEGYSVSREKKERFSLILESASTNQTSMYLCASSFRRDEQYFGPGTRLTVT.

This clone has a handful of counts. V gene TRBV6-1 combines with J gene TRBJ1-1; D remains unclear. The CDR3 covers 15 residues. Trimming took 7 bases from V and 11 from J, leaving 26 bases between them. Germline loops: CDR1 MNHNS, CDR2 SASEGT. CDR3 in amino acids: CASISLRAEERWAFF. The CDR3 nucleotides read TGTGCCAGCATTTCCCTCCGGGCAGAAGAGCGGTGGGCTTTCTTT.

This clone was observed a single time. The gene calls are TRBV6-1 and TRBJ1-4; 7 bases align to TRBD1. J lost 5 bases, V lost 4 bases, and 7 bases had no gene match. Germline V gene sequence: CDR1 MNHNS, CDR2 SASEGT. There are 15 residues in the CDR3. CDR3: CASSASGTVNEKLFF. The CDR3 DNA sequence: TGTGCCAGCAGTGCCTCCGGGACAGTGAATGAAAAACTGTTTTTT.

This chain links TRBV7-2 with TRBJ1-1, with 8 nucleotides matching TRBD1. The germline CDR1 and CDR2 sequences are SGHTA and FQGNSA. Losses at the gene ends were 2 bases for V and 6 bases for J; bases not matched to a gene: 8. CDR3 length: 15 amino acids. The DNA of the CDR3 is TGTGCCAGCAGCTTAATCGGACAGGGCTGGTCTGAAGCTTTCTTT. Its translation: CASSLIGQGWSEAFF.

The genes are TRBV7-2 and TRBJ2-3, with TRBD2 matching 13 bases. Germline V gene data show CDR1 as SGHTA and CDR2 as FQGNSA. This CDR3 region has 15 residues. V lost 5 bases to trimming and J lost 6 bases; unmatched junction nucleotides: 5. This CDR3 reads CASSPTSGREDTQYF. DNA for the CDR3: TGTGCCAGCAGCCCCACTAGCGGGAGGGAGGATACGCAGTATTTT.

The chain employs TRBV11-2 and TRBJ2-1; 9 bases fit TRBD1. Germline CDR1 reads SGHAT; CDR2 reads FQNNGV. The CDR3 sequence is 13 residues long. With V trimmed by 5 bases and J by 5 bases, 1 base remained unmatched. CDR3 sequence: CASSRDRDNEQFF. The CDR3 DNA sequence: TGTGCCAGCAGCCGGGACAGGGACAATGAGCAGTTCTTC.

The rearrangement joins TRBV5-5 to TRBJ2-2; 7 nucleotides match TRBD2. Germline CDR1 and CDR2: SGHKS and YYEKEE (reference sequence). The junction had 6 bases not matched to a gene; V was cut back by 4 bases and J by 0 bases. The CDR3 extends over 16 amino acids. CDR3 nucleotides: TGTGCCAGCAGCCTGAAGCGGGGAACGAACACCGGGGAGCTGTTTTTT. It codes for CASSLKRGTNTGELFF. Combining the CDR3 with reference TRBV5-5 and TRBJ2-2 gives the whole variable domain DAGVTQSPTHLIKTRGQQVTLRCSPISGHKSVSWYQQVLGQGPQFIFQYYEKEERGRGNFPDRFSARQFPNYSSELNVNALLLGDSALYLCASSLKRGTNTGELFFGEGSRLTVL.

J is TRBJ2-1 and V is TRBV7-3; 11 nucleotides align to TRBD1. Germline V lookup: CDR1 SGHTA, CDR2 FQGTGA. The CDR3 is 15 residues long. The junction had 5 bases not matched to a gene; V was cut back by 5 bases and J by 5 bases. The CDR3 sequence is CASSGGQGADNEQFF. The CDR3 DNA follows: TGTGCCAGCAGCGGCGGACAGGGGGCGGACAATGAGCAGTTCTTC.

The chain recombines TRBV28 with TRBJ1-3; perhaps TRBD1 as D (5 bases). The germline CDR1 and CDR2 sequences are MDHEN and SYDVKM. The CDR3 totals 14 residues. Trimming removed 2 bases at V and 4 bases at J, with 9 bases between. CDR3 protein: CASSLGGAGNTIYF. The CDR3 nucleotides read TGTGCCAGCAGTTTAGGAGGGGCGGGAAACACCATATATTTT.

This chain joins TRBV5-8 and TRBJ1-1; D call uncertain. The CDR3 length is 15 residues. CDR1 is SGHTS and CDR2 is YDEGEE in the germline V gene. Trimming shortened V by 4 bases and J by 4 bases, and 17 bases separated the two germline ends. The CDR3 region has the DNA TGTGCCAGCAGCCAGATTAAATATGGGAGCACTGAAGCTTTCTTT. Translating it yields CASSQIKYGSTEAFF.

The chain has TRBV28 and TRBJ1-2; 11 bases line up with TRBD1. Germline CDR1 is MDHEN and CDR2 is SYDVKM. Trimming took 1 base from V and 5 from J; bases not matched to a gene: 12. The CDR3 length is 18 residues. The DNA of the CDR3 is TGTGCCAGCAGTTTATTTCTGGGACAGGGGGTAACCGATTATGGCTACACCTTC. This translates into CASSLFLGQGVTDYGYTF.

The chain joins TRBV10-3 to TRBJ1-1; 8 nucleotides line up with TRBD1. CDR1 and CDR2 (germline): ENHRY, SYGVKD. Trimming took 2 bases from V and 5 from J; bases not matched to a gene: 4. The CDR3 length is 14 residues. This chain's CDR3 is CAISEAGGWTEAFF. Here the CDR3 DNA reads TGTGCCATCAGTGAGGCAGGGGGCTGGACTGAAGCTTTCTTT.

The chain combines TRBV7-2 with TRBJ1-1; D might be TRBD1 (5 bases). Germline values: CDR1 SGHTA, CDR2 FQGNSA. There are 14 residues in the CDR3. Deletions cut 7 bases from V and 6 bases from J, with 18 bases between. The CDR3 bases are TGTGCCAGCACCAGGACACCCGCCATCCCTGAAGCTTTCTTT. This translates into CASTRTPAIPEAFF.

The chain employs TRBV27 and TRBJ2-7; D ambiguous. V lost 5 bases, J lost 6 bases, and 8 bases lay in between. Germline V gives CDR1 MNHEY, CDR2 SMNVEV (reference sequence). The CDR3 loop spans 11 amino acids. The CDR3 DNA sequence: TGTGCCAGCAGTCTCTTCGGCGAGCAGTACTTC. Its protein is CASSLFGEQYF.

The chain uses TRBV14 and TRBJ2-5; possibly TRBD1 for D (6 bases). The V gene's germline CDR1 is SGHDN and CDR2 FVKESK. CDR3 length: 14 residues. Trimming took off 2 bases at V and 5 bases at J, with 12 bases between the two ends. CDR3 DNA sequence: TGTGCCAGCAGCCAACAGGGGTTTACGGAGACCCAGTACTTC. It codes for CASSQQGFTETQYF.

The chain has TRBV7-8 and TRBJ2-1; D might be TRBD2 (7 bases). The CDR3 covers 14 residues. V was shortened by 10 bases and J by 9 bases, with 22 bases between the two germline ends. Germline assignment: CDR1 SGHVS and CDR2 FQNEAQ. CDR3 bases: TGTGCCATCGAAACAGGGTTCTCGGGGGGTGAGCAGTTCTTC. It specifies CAIETGFSGGEQFF.

The genes are TRBV28 and TRBJ1-1, with 8 bases matching TRBD1. CDR1 is MDHEN, CDR2 SYDVKM, per germline. J gave up 7 bases and V 4 bases, and 8 bases lay outside the gene matches. The CDR3 extends over 14 amino acids. This CDR3 reads CASSSRGRKGEAFF. The CDR3 DNA is TGTGCCAGCAGTTCCAGGGGGCGCAAGGGTGAAGCTTTCTTT.

V gene TRBV27 combines with J gene TRBJ2-7; 8 bases are shared with TRBD1. Losses at the gene ends were 5 bases for V and 4 bases for J; bases not matched to a gene: 4. The CDR3 contains 13 residues. The germline V gene has CDR1 MNHEY and CDR2 SMNVEV (reference sequence). The CDR3 sequence: CASSGTGHYEQYF. The CDR3 DNA reads TGTGCCAGCAGTGGGACAGGCCATTACGAGCAGTACTTC.